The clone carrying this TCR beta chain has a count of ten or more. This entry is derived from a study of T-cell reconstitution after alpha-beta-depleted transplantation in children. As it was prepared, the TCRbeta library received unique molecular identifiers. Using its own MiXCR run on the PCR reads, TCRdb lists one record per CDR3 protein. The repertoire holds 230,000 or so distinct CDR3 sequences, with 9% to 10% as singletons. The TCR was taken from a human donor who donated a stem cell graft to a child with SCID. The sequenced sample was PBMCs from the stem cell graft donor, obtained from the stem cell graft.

CDR3 DNA: TGTGCCAGCAGCGAGACCACAGATACGCAGTATTTT. It yields the protein CASSETTDTQYF. The J gene is TRBJ2-3, the V gene TRBV2; D is undetermined. Germline-derived CDR1 and CDR2 are SNHLY and FYNNEI. V was clipped by 6 bases and J by 2 bases, with 6 bases between them. The CDR3 extends over 12 amino acids.